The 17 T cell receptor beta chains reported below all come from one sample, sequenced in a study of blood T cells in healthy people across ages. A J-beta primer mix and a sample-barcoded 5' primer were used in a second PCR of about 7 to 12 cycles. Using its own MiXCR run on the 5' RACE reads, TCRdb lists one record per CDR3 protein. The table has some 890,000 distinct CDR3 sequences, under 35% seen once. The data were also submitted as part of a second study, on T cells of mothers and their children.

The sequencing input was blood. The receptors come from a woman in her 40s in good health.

The CDR3: CASSLDAISQPQHF. CDR3 coding DNA: TGCGCCAGCAGCTTGGATGCTATAAGTCAGCCCCAGCATTTT. The chain has TRBV5-1 and TRBJ1-5; D gene ambiguous. In germline, CDR1 is SGHRS, CDR2 YFSETQ. V was cut by 0 bases and J by 6 bases, with 10 bases left in between. The CDR3 is made up of 14 amino acids.

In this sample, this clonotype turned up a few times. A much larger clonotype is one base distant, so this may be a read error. In DNA, the CDR3 is TGTGCCAGCAGCCCCCTTTCCGGGACTAGCCTCCAAGAGACCCAGTTCTTC. Its translation is CASSPLSGTSLQETQFF. The rearrangement joins TRBV2 to TRBJ2-5, with 9 bases aligning to TRBD2. TRBJ2-1 explains the end of the DNA better; the J call may be wrong. CDR1 and CDR2 (germline): SNHLY, FYNNEI. The CDR3 runs to 17 residues.

CDR3 in DNA: TGTGCCAGCAGCTTAGACAGAGCGGGTCAGCCCCAGCATTTT. It specifies CASSLDRAGQPQHF. The genes are TRBV7-9 and TRBJ1-5; no clear D. Germline V gene lookup returns CDR1 SEHNR and CDR2 FQNEAQ (reference sequence). This CDR3 has 14 amino acids. The V end lost 1 base, the J end lost 6 bases, and 10 bases lay between the germline ends.

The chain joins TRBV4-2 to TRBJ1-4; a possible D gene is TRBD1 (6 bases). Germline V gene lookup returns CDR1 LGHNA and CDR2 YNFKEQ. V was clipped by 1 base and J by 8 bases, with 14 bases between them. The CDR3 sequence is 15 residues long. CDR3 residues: CASSQGGRGREKLFF. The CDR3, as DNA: TGTGCCAGCAGCCAAGGCGGCAGGGGAAGAGAAAAACTGTTTTTT.

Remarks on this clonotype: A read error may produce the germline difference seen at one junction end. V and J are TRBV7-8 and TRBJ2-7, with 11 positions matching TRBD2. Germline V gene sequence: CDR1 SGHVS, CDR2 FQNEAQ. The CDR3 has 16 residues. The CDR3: CVSSFAGTSGSYEQYF. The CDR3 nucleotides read TGTGTCAGCAGCTTCGCCGGGACTAGCGGCTCCTACGAGCAGTACTTC.

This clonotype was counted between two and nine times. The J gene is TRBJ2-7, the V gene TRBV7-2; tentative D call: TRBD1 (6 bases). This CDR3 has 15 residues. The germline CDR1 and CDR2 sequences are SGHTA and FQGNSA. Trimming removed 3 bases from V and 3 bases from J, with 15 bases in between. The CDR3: CASSFGWGPGYEQYF. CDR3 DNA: TGTGCCAGCAGCTTCGGATGGGGGCCTGGCTACGAGCAGTACTTC.

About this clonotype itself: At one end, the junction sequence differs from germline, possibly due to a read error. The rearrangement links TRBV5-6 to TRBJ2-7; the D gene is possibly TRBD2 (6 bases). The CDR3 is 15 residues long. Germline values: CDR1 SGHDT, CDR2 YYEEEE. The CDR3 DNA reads TGTGCCGGCAGCCTCCCTGGCGGGAACTCCTACGAGCAGTACTTC. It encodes CAGSLPGGNSYEQYF.

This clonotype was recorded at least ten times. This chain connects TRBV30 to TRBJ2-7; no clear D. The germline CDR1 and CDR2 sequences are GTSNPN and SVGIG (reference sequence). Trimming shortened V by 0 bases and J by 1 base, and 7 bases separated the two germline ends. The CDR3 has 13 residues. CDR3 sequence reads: CAWSVTVSYEQYF. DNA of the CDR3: TGTGCCTGGAGTGTCACAGTGTCCTACGAGCAGTACTTC.

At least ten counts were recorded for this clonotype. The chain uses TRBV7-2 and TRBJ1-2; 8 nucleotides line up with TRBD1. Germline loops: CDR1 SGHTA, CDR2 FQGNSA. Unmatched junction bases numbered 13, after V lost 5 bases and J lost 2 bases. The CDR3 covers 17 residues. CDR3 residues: CASSPQGARGRNYGYTF. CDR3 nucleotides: TGTGCCAGCAGCCCCCAGGGGGCCCGGGGTCGCAACTATGGCTACACCTTC.

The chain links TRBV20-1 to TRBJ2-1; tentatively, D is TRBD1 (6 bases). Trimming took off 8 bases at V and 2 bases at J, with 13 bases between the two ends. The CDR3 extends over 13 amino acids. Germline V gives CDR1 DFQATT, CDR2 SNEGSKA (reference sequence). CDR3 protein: CSSPGAAYNEQFF. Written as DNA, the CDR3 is TGCAGTTCCCCAGGGGCGGCCTACAATGAGCAGTTCTTC.

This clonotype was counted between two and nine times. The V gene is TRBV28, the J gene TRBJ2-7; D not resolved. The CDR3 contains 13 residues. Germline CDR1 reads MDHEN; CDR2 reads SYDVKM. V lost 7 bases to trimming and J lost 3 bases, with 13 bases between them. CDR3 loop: CASTQRAIYEQYF. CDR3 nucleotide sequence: TGTGCCAGCACTCAACGGGCAATCTACGAGCAGTACTTC.

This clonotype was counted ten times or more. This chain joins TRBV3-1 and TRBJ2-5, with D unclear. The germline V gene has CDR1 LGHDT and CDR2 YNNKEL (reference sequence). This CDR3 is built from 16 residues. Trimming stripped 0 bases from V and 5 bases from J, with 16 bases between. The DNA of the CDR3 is TGTGCCAGCAGCCAAGATGGTTGGCCCACCAGGGAGACCCAGTACTTC. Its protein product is CASSQDGWPTRETQYF.

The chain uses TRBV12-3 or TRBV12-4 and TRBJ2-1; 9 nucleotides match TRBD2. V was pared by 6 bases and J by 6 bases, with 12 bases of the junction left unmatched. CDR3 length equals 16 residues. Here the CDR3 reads CASSTHLAGISNEQFF. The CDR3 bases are TGTGCCAGCAGCACCCACCTAGCGGGGATCAGCAATGAGCAGTTCTTC.

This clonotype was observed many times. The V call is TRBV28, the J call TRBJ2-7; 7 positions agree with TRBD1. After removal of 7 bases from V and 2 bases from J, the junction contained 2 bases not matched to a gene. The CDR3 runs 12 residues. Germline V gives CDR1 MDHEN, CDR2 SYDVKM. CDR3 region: CASKGQAYEQYF. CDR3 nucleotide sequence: TGTGCCAGCAAAGGACAGGCCTACGAGCAGTACTTC.

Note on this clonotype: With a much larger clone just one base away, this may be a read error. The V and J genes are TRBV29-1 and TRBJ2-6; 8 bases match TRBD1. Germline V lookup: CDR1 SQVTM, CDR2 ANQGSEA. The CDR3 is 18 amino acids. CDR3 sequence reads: CSVEDRTGTFSGTNVLTF. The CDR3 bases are TGCAGCGTTGAAGATCGGACAGGGACGTTCTCTGGGACCAACGTCCTGACTTTC.

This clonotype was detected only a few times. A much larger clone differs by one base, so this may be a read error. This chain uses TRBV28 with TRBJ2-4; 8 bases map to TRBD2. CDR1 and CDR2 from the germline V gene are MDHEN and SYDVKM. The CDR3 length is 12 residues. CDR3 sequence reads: CASGLAKNIRYF. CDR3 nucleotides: TGTGCCAGCGGACTAGCCAAAAACATTCGGTACTTC.

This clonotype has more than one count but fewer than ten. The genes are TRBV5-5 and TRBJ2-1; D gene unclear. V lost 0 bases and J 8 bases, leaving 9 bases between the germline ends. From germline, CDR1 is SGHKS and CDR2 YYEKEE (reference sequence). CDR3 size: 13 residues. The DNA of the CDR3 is TGTGCCAGCAGCTTGGATTTTGCGGATGAGCAGTTCTTC. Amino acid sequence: CASSLDFADEQFF. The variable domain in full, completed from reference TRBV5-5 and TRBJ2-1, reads DAGVTQSPTHLIKTRGQQVTLRCSPISGHKSVSWYQQVLGQGPQFIFQYYEKEERGRGNFPDRFSARQFPNYSSELNVNALLLGDSALYLCASSLDFADEQFFGPGTRLTVL.